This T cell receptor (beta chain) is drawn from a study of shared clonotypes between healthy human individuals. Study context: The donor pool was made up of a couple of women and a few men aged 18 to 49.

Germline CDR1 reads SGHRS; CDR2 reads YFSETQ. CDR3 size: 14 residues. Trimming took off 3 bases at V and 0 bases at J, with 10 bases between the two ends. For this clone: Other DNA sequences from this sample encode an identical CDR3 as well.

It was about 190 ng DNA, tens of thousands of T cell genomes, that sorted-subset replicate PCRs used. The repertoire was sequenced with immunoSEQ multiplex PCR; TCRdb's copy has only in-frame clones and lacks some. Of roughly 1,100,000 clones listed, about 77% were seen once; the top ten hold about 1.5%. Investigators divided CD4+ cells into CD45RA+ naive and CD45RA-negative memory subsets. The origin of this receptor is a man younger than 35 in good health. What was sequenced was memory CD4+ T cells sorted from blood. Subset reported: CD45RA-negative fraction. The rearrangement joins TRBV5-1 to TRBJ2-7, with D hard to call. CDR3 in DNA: TGCGCCAGCAGCTCTGGCGGCAGCTCCTACGAGCAGTACTTC. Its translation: CASSSGGSSYEQYF.